Listed here are 25 T cell receptor beta chains from one sample, sequenced in a study of T cells in Graves' hyperthyroidism and ophthalmopathy. Amplified TCR beta CDR3 regions came from RNA transcripts. Initially, a first-round RT-PCR of the TCR CDR3 employed the HTBI primer set. Using its own MiXCR run on the multiplex PCR reads, TCRdb lists one record per CDR3 protein. Of 250,000 to 400,000 distinct CDR3 sequences listed, approximately 14% are singletons. What was sequenced was blood. These receptors all stem from a woman between 40 and 55 years old with Graves' ophthalmopathy.

The chain couples TRBV19 to TRBJ1-4; D is possibly TRBD1 (5 bases). Germline CDR1 is LNHDA and CDR2 is SQIVND (reference sequence). The CDR3 runs to 15 residues. V lost 6 bases, J lost 0 bases, and 11 bases lay in between. CDR3 nucleotides: TGTGCCAGTAGGACGGCGGGGGCAACTAATGAAAAACTGTTTTTT. Protein sequence: CASRTAGATNEKLFF.

This clonotype was detected many times. The rearrangement joins TRBV12-3 or TRBV12-4 to TRBJ2-5; 8 nucleotides align to TRBD2. J was trimmed by 2 bases and V by 6 bases; bases with no gene match: 5. The CDR3 extends over 14 amino acids. DNA of the CDR3: TGTGCCAGCAGGGACAGCGGGAGTCAAGAGACCCAGTACTTC. Translation gives CASRDSGSQETQYF.

The V call is TRBV4-1, the J call TRBJ1-5; the D is unclear. The germline V gene encodes CDR1 MGHRA and CDR2 YSYEKL. The CDR3 is 15 amino acids. V lost 2 bases to trimming and J lost 0 bases, with 8 bases between them. For the CDR3, the DNA is TGCGCCAGCAGCCAAACACTGTTTAGCAATCAGCCCCAGCATTTT. This sequence encodes CASSQTLFSNQPQHF.

The sample holds many counts of this clonotype. The chain is built from TRBV7-8 and TRBJ2-5; no definite D call. The CDR3 length is 15 residues. The germline V and J ends were trimmed by 5 bases and 5 bases, with 18 bases remaining between them. Germline values: CDR1 SGHVS, CDR2 FQNEAQ. CDR3 in amino acids: CASSPGPSPAETQYF. In DNA, the CDR3 is TGTGCCAGCAGCCCCGGCCCCTCCCCCGCGGAGACCCAGTACTTC.

This clonotype has a handful of counts. This chain links TRBV7-9 with TRBJ2-1; D may match TRBD1 or TRBD2 (5 bases each). The CDR3 is made up of 14 amino acids. Per the germline V gene, CDR1 is SEHNR and CDR2 is FQNEAQ (reference sequence). Between the trimmed V and J ends, which lost 1 base and 2 bases, there was a span of 6 bases. CDR3 nucleotide sequence: TGTGCCAGCAGCTTAGGGGACCCCTACAATGAGCAGTTCTTC. This translates into CASSLGDPYNEQFF.

The chain recombines TRBV6-1 with TRBJ2-7; tentatively, D is TRBD1 (6 bases). The CDR3 consists of 15 residues. Germline lookup yields CDR1 MNHNS and CDR2 SASEGT. V gave up 1 base and J gave up 4 bases, with 14 bases separating them. The CDR3 region has the DNA TGTGCCAGCAGTGAAGGACCGGGACACCAATACGAGCAGTACTTC. Translation: CASSEGPGHQYEQYF.

This clonotype was detected many times. The V call is TRBV5-6, the J call TRBJ2-3; TRBD1 aligns across 7 bases. There are 16 residues in the CDR3. The V segment lost 1 base and the J segment 1 base; nucleotides outside the gene matches: 6. Germline V lookup: CDR1 SGHDT, CDR2 YYEEEE. Here the CDR3 DNA reads TGTGCCAGCAGCTTGCTAGGGGACAGACGCACAGATACGCAGTATTTT. It yields the protein CASSLLGDRRTDTQYF.

At least ten counts were recorded for this clonotype. The genes are TRBV7-8 and TRBJ2-1, with 11 bases that match TRBD2. The CDR3 loop spans 16 amino acids. The V gene end was trimmed by 5 bases and the J gene end by 9 bases; junction bases not matched to a gene: 12. Germline values: CDR1 SGHVS, CDR2 FQNEAQ. CDR3 coding DNA: TGTGCCAGCAGCAGAGTAGCGGGGGGGCCGCAACGTGAGCAGTTCTTC. Protein: CASSRVAGGPQREQFF.

In its sample, this clonotype was seen many times. The chain carries TRBV24-1 and TRBJ1-2; D not certain. The CDR3 has 12 amino acids. The germline V and J ends were trimmed by 4 bases and 4 bases, with 6 bases remaining between them. Germline V gene data show CDR1 as KGHDR and CDR2 as SFDVKD. In DNA, the CDR3 is TGTGCCACCAGTGACGATGGCTATGGCTACACCTTC. Amino acid sequence: CATSDDGYGYTF.

This clonotype was recorded many times. The V and J genes are TRBV19 and TRBJ2-2; TRBD1 matches at 10 bases. The germline V gene encodes CDR1 LNHDA and CDR2 SQIVND (reference sequence). The CDR3 covers 14 residues. V lost 11 bases and J lost 6; bases outside the gene matches: 9. For the CDR3, the DNA is TGTGCCGGACGACGACAGGGGGCTTCCGGGGAGCTGTTTTTT. Encoded protein: CAGRRQGASGELFF.

As regards this clonotype: Being one base from a much bigger clone, this may be a read error. The chain couples TRBV3-1 to TRBJ1-1; 7 bases map to TRBD1. This CDR3 spans 14 amino acids. V lost 6 bases and J lost 4; bases outside the gene matches: 8. CDR1 is LGHDT, CDR2 YNNKEL, per germline (reference sequence). The CDR3 DNA reads TGTGCCAGCAGGTTCTATCAGGGGGGCACTGAAGCTTTCTTT. This encodes CASRFYQGGTEAFF.

This clonotype occurred many times. The V gene is TRBV29-1, the J gene TRBJ1-2; 10 bases fit TRBD1. J was trimmed by 0 bases and V by 6 bases; bases with no gene match: 13. The CDR3 consists of 17 residues. The V gene's germline CDR1 is SQVTM and CDR2 ANQGSEA. CDR3 sequence (DNA): TGCAGCGTGGCCCGGGACAGGGGAATTGGTTCTAACTATGGCTACACCTTC. Translated, it gives CSVARDRGIGSNYGYTF.

This clonotype appeared many times. The V and J genes are TRBV6-1 and TRBJ1-5, with D possibly being TRBD1 (6 bases). The CDR3 extends over 15 amino acids. Trimming cost V 5 bases and J 3 bases, with 14 bases left between them. Germline assignment: CDR1 MNHNS and CDR2 SASEGT. The CDR3 nucleotides read TGTGCCAGCAGTCTGGCTACAGGGTCCAATCAGCCCCAGCATTTT. Protein sequence: CASSLATGSNQPQHF.

This clonotype was picked up many times. The chain has TRBV24-1 and TRBJ2-1; D is undetermined. Trimming left V 0 bases short and J 8 bases short, with 7 bases between. Germline CDR1 KGHDR, CDR2 SFDVKD. The CDR3 contains 13 residues. CDR3 in DNA: TGTGCCACCAGTGATTTGCTCAACGATGAGCAGTTCTTC. This translates into CATSDLLNDEQFF.

This clonotype was counted ten times or more. This chain uses TRBV5-1 with TRBJ1-5; weak D call: TRBD1 (6 bases). This CDR3 contains 15 residues. V was clipped by 4 bases and J by 6 bases, with 17 bases between them. The germline CDR1 and CDR2 sequences are SGHRS and YFSETQ. In DNA form, the CDR3 reads TGCGCCAGCAGCCCCGGGGACAACCGGTTTCAGCCCCAGCATTTT. Its protein product is CASSPGDNRFQPQHF.

This clonotype has a handful of counts. The CDR3 spells CASSQESSWFTGELFF. The CDR3 DNA follows: TGTGCCAGCAGCCAAGAGTCTTCGTGGTTCACCGGGGAGCTGTTTTTT. The chain carries TRBV14 and TRBJ2-2, with D uncertain. This CDR3 is built from 16 residues. Deletions cut 0 bases from V and 4 bases from J, with 12 bases between. CDR1 is SGHDN and CDR2 is FVKESK in the germline V gene. The whole variable domain, remainder taken from reference TRBV14 and TRBJ2-2, is EAGVTQFPSHSVIEKGQTVTLRCDPISGHDNLYWYRRVMGKEIKFLLHFVKESKQDESGMPNNRFLAERTGGTYSTLKVQPAELEDSGVYFCASSQESSWFTGELFFGEGSRLTVL.

This clonotype was observed at least ten times. V and J are TRBV20-1 and TRBJ2-7, with D hard to call. Germline CDR1 reads DFQATT; CDR2 reads SNEGSKA (reference sequence). The CDR3 spans 11 residues. V shed 0 bases and J shed 5 bases, with 5 bases lying between them. CDR3 nucleotides: TGCAGTGCTAGAGATCTGGACGAGCAGTACTTC. This codes for CSARDLDEQYF.

This clonotype was observed many times. V gene TRBV12-3 or TRBV12-4 combines with J gene TRBJ1-4, with 10 positions matching TRBD1. The CDR3 spans 14 residues. V was pared by 5 bases and J by 6 bases, with 3 bases of the junction left unmatched. CDR3: CASSPGQGHEKLFF. In nucleotides, the CDR3 is TGTGCCAGCAGTCCGGGACAGGGGCATGAAAAACTGTTTTTT.

This clonotype was found many times. The chain is built from TRBV9 and TRBJ2-3, with TRBD2 identical over 8 bases. The CDR3 is 16 residues long. Per germline, CDR1 SGDLS and CDR2 YYNGEE. Trimming took 0 bases from V and 2 from J; bases not matched to a gene: 5. Here the CDR3 reads CASSVDTAGVTDTQYF. The CDR3 DNA reads TGTGCCAGCAGCGTAGACACAGCGGGAGTCACAGATACGCAGTATTTT.

This chain connects TRBV5-5 to TRBJ1-2, with TRBD1 as a possible D gene (5 bases). The germline gives CDR1 SGHKS, CDR2 YYEKEE (reference sequence). The length of the CDR3 is 17 residues. The V end was cut by 1 base, the J end by 0 bases, with 16 bases between. CDR3 in DNA: TGTGCCAGCAGCTTGACCGGGGCGGCGATCACTAACTATGGCTACACCTTC. Its translation is CASSLTGAAITNYGYTF. Full variable domain (rest looked up from reference TRBV5-5 and TRBJ1-2): DAGVTQSPTHLIKTRGQQVTLRCSPISGHKSVSWYQQVLGQGPQFIFQYYEKEERGRGNFPDRFSARQFPNYSSELNVNALLLGDSALYLCASSLTGAAITNYGYTFGSGTRLTVV.

Only a few counts were recorded for this clonotype. V usage is TRBV24-1 and J usage is TRBJ2-5, with D maybe TRBD2 (5 bases). Germline V gene sequence: CDR1 KGHDR, CDR2 SFDVKD. V was cut by 4 bases and J by 7 bases, with 15 bases left in between. This CDR3 is built from 14 residues. The chain's CDR3 is CATSEHRPEGTQYF. As DNA, the CDR3 is TGTGCCACCAGTGAACATAGGCCCGAGGGGACCCAGTACTTC.

This rearrangement joins TRBV11-3 to TRBJ2-2, with TRBD2 as a possible D gene (6 bases). The CDR3 has 15 amino acids. The V end lost 1 base, the J end lost 2 bases, and 8 bases lay between the germline ends. CDR1 SGHNT and CDR2 YENEEA come from the germline V gene. CDR3 in DNA: TGTGCCAGCAGCTTAGTCGGGGGTAACACCGGGGAGCTGTTTTTT. It encodes CASSLVGGNTGELFF. Looking up the rest from reference TRBV11-3 and TRBJ2-2 gives the full variable domain: EAGVVQSPRYKIIEKKQPVAFWCNPISGHNTLYWYLQNLGQGPELLIRYENEEAVDDSQLPKDRFSAERLKGVDSTLKIQPAELGDSAVYLCASSLVGGNTGELFFGEGSRLTVL.

The CDR3 bases are TGCGCCAGCAGCCACCAAGGGGGCACCCGAGGGACGGGGGGAAGCACAGATACGCAGTATTTT. Its protein is CASSHQGGTRGTGGSTDTQYF. This chain connects TRBV4-1 to TRBJ2-3; D is tentatively TRBD1 or TRBD2 (7 bases each). The ends were cut back, 3 bases at V and 0 bases at J, with 28 bases in the middle. There are 21 residues in the CDR3. The germline CDR1 and CDR2 sequences are MGHRA and YSYEKL.

The chain has TRBV11-2 and TRBJ2-5; no clear D gene. Trimming stripped 6 bases from V and 7 bases from J, with 6 bases between. From germline, CDR1 is SGHAT and CDR2 FQNNGV. The CDR3 runs 10 residues. CDR3 protein: CASRGRTQYF. Written as DNA, the CDR3 is TGTGCCAGCAGGGGAAGGACCCAGTACTTC.

This clonotype was counted a few times. This sequence joins TRBV6-1 and TRBJ2-3; tentatively, D is TRBD2 (5 bases). Germline CDR1 reads MNHNS; CDR2 reads SASEGT. This CDR3 has 17 amino acids. Trimming removed 0 bases from V and 0 bases from J, with 13 bases in between. The DNA for the CDR3 is TGTGCCAGCAGTGAAGCAAGCGGACTCGCTAGCACAGATACGCAGTATTTT. This sequence encodes CASSEASGLASTDTQYF.